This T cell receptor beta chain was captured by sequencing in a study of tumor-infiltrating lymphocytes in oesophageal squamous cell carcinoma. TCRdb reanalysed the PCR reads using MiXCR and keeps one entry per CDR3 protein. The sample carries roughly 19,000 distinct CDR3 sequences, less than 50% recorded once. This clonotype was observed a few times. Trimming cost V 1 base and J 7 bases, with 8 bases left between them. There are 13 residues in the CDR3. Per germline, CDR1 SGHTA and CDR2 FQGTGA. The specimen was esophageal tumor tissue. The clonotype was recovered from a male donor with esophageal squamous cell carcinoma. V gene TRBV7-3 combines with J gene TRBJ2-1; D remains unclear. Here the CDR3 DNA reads TGTGCCAGCAGCTTAAATTATGGGAATGAGCAGTTCTTC. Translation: CASSLNYGNEQFF. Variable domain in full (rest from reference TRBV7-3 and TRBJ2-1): GAGVSQTPSNKVTEKGKYVELRCDPISGHTALYWYRQSLGQGPEFLIYFQGTGAADDSGLPNDRFFAVRPEGSVSTLKIQRTERGDSAVYLCASSLNYGNEQFFGPGTRLTVL.